This T cell receptor (beta chain) derives from a study of CXCR3-negative and CXCR3-positive naive CD8 T cells. Regarding the study as a whole: In cryopreserved cells, CXCR3 expression partially decreased, and fresh PBMCs were used in most assays. Naive subsets showed comparable surface CD5, and TCR interaction strength was also inferred from TRB CDR3 physicochemistry. Diversity in memory CD8+ cells fell much lower than the comparably high levels seen in both naive subsets.

In regard to this clonotype: Its specificity is unknown.

CD45RO-CCR7+CD27+CD95- cells counted as naive CD8+ T cells. Preparation of TRB cDNA libraries relied on 5' RACE carrying UMI labels. From its re-call of the 5' RACE reads, TCRdb lists each CDR3 protein once, without DNA. The sample table includes 150,000 or so distinct CDR3 sequences. The clonotype was recovered from a human donor in good health. Some clones in this sample may be carry-over from other donors' samples. The sequenced sample consisted of naive CXCR3- CD8+ T cells from blood. Described subset: CD45RO-CCR7+CD27+CD95- naive CD8+ T cells lacking CXCR3 (TNR3-).

The CDR3 spells CSATGTSNYGYTF. This chain links TRBV29-1 with TRBJ1-2; TCRdb outputs TRBD1, but without DNA this stays unchecked. Germline CDR1 and CDR2: SQVTM and ANQGSEA. CDR3 length: 13 amino acids. Full variable domain (missing parts from reference TRBV29-1 and TRBJ1-2): SAVISQKPSRDICQRGTSLTIQCQVDSQVTMMFWYRQQPGQSLTLIATANQGSEATYESGFVIDKFPISRPNLTFSTLTVSNMSPEDSSIYLCSATGTSNYGYTFGSGTRLTVV.